These 17 T cell receptor beta chains were all obtained from the same sample, sequenced in a study of T cell repertoires in cytomegalovirus infection. Antigens of these TCRs are unknown. TCRdb re-called the reads with MiXCR, one entry per CDR3 protein. The table lists a few hundred thousand distinct CDR3 sequences, 40% of them singletons, with around 48% in the top ten. The sample was cultured PBMCs, taken from culture after CMV antigen stimulation. Every receptor here comes from a human donor in good health (CMV status not recorded). Some clones in this sample may be carry-over from other donors' samples.

This clonotype appeared once. CDR3 protein: CASSQVTGGGTGELFF. The CDR3 DNA is TGTGCCAGCAGCCAAGTAACAGGGGGAGGCACCGGGGAGCTGTTTTTT. The rearrangement uses TRBV4-2 and TRBJ2-2, with 8 bases that match TRBD1. The ends lost 1 base at V and 4 bases at J; junction bases unmatched: 5. The CDR3 totals 16 residues. In germline, CDR1 is LGHNA, CDR2 YNFKEQ.

The J gene is TRBJ1-2, the V gene TRBV25-1; no clear D gene. Trimming took off 5 bases at V and 6 bases at J, with 13 bases between the two ends. CDR1 and CDR2 from the germline V gene are MGHDK and SYGVNS. This CDR3 has 13 residues. CDR3: CASSLSRVDGYTF. CDR3 nucleotide sequence: TGTGCCAGCAGTTTAAGCCGCGTGGATGGCTACACCTTC.

This clonotype was seen only a few times. The CDR3 region is CASSLDSPQYF. The CDR3 nucleotides read TGTGCCAGCAGCCTGGACTCCCCCCAGTATTTT. This sequence joins TRBV7-2 and TRBJ2-3; D possibly corresponds to TRBD2 (5 bases). The length of the CDR3 is 11 residues. V was pared by 5 bases and J by 12 bases, with 12 bases between. Germline values: CDR1 SGHTA, CDR2 FQGNSA.

The rearrangement links TRBV10-1 to TRBJ2-4; 7 bases line up with TRBD2. CDR1 WNHNN and CDR2 SYGVQD come from the germline V gene (reference sequence). This CDR3 spans 18 amino acids. CDR3 sequence (DNA): TGCGTCGCCAGCAGTGGGGGAGGGGCAGGGAAGGCCAAAAACATTCAGTACTTC. It translates to CVASSGGGAGKAKNIQYF.

CDR3 sequence (DNA): TGCGCCAGCAGTCAATCCGCACCCGCCCGAGGCAGTAGTTCACCCCTCCACTTT. Protein sequence: CASSQSAPARGSSSPLHF. V and J are TRBV23-1 and TRBJ1-6; D gene uncertain. TRBV23-1 is marked as an open reading frame, function uncertain. There are 18 residues in the CDR3. Trimming left V 0 bases short and J 9 bases short, with 21 bases between.

This clonotype was detected a few times. This chain uses TRBV11-2 with TRBJ1-2, with D unclear. CDR1 and CDR2 from the germline V gene are SGHAT and FQNNGV. Trimming removed 4 bases at V and 5 bases at J, with 11 bases between. The CDR3 is made up of 13 amino acids. In DNA form, the CDR3 reads TGTGCCAGCAGCTCGTGGACGGATTATGGCTACACCTTC. Translation gives CASSSWTDYGYTF.

This clonotype was seen more than once but under ten times. CDR3 in amino acids: CASSSGLAGINEQFF. The CDR3 DNA reads as TGTGCCAGCAGCTCGGGACTAGCGGGAATCAATGAGCAGTTCTTC. The chain recombines TRBV7-2 with TRBJ2-1, with TRBD2 matching over 13 bases. Germline V gives CDR1 SGHTA, CDR2 FQGNSA. CDR3 size: 15 residues. The trim removed 4 bases at V and 6 bases at J, leaving 3 bases unmatched. Filled out from reference TRBV7-2 and TRBJ2-1, the complete variable domain reads GAGVSQSPSNKVTEKGKDVELRCDPISGHTALYWYRQSLGQGLEFLIYFQGNSAPDKSGLPSDRFSAERTGGSVSTLTIQRTQQEDSAVYLCASSSGLAGINEQFFGPGTRLTVL.

The V gene is TRBV7-2, the J gene TRBJ2-3; D ambiguous. CDR1 SGHTA and CDR2 FQGNSA come from the germline V gene. V was trimmed by 7 bases and J by 1 base, leaving 12 bases between them. This CDR3 has 14 amino acids. CDR3 nucleotide sequence: TGTGCCAGCACCACTCTTGCTCGCACAGATACGCAGTATTTT. Translation: CASTTLARTDTQYF. Full variable domain (rest looked up from reference TRBV7-2 and TRBJ2-3): GAGVSQSPSNKVTEKGKDVELRCDPISGHTALYWYRQSLGQGLEFLIYFQGNSAPDKSGLPSDRFSAERTGGSVSTLTIQRTQQEDSAVYLCASTTLARTDTQYFGPGTRLTVL.

V is TRBV7-2 and J is TRBJ1-6; maybe TRBD1 (6 bases). Germline values: CDR1 SGHTA, CDR2 FQGNSA. This CDR3 is 14 amino acids long. The V gene lost 4 bases and the J gene lost 7 bases, with 11 bases spanning the gap. CDR3: CASSSRQENSPLHF. CDR3 sequence (DNA): TGTGCCAGCAGCTCTAGACAGGAAAATTCACCCCTCCACTTT.

Notes on this clonotype: Its ends do not fully match the called genes, so a read error is possible. The gene calls are TRBV7-8 and TRBJ2-1, with 9 bases aligning to TRBD1. Germline CDR1 SGHVS, CDR2 FQNEAQ. This CDR3 comprises 14 residues. The CDR3 loop reads CASMRDRVFNKQFF. The CDR3 DNA reads as TGTGCCAGCATGAGGGACAGGGTTTTCAATAAGCAGTTCTTC. Variable domain in full (rest from reference TRBV7-8 and TRBJ2-1): GAGVSQSPRYKVAKRGQDVALRCDPISGHVSLFWYQQALGQGPEFLTYFQNEAQLDKSGLPSDRFFAERPEGSVSTLKIQRTQQEDSAVYLCASMRDRVFNKQFFGPGTRLTVL.

This clonotype was seen repeatedly, ten times or more. The chain couples TRBV7-6 to TRBJ2-1, with a weak D call TRBD2 (5 bases). Trimming cost V 6 bases and J 9 bases, with 15 bases left between them. The CDR3 is 13 amino acids. Germline assignment: CDR1 SGHVS and CDR2 FNYEAQ. As DNA, the CDR3 is TGTGCCAGCAGTTTTAATTCTGGACTTGAGCAGTTCTTC. This codes for CASSFNSGLEQFF.

This clonotype was observed many times. The rearrangement links TRBV7-8 to TRBJ2-7, with D hard to call. The CDR3 spans 11 residues. In germline, CDR1 is SGHVS, CDR2 FQNEAQ. Between the trimmed V and J ends, which lost 0 bases and 5 bases, there was a span of 2 bases. As DNA, the CDR3 is TGTGCCAGCAGCTTAGCGGACGAGCAGTACTTC. Translated, it gives CASSLADEQYF.

The J gene is TRBJ1-1, the V gene TRBV7-2, with D tentatively TRBD1 (5 bases). Germline values: CDR1 SGHTA, CDR2 FQGNSA. Trimming took off 0 bases at V and 5 bases at J, with 10 bases between the two ends. This CDR3 contains 14 residues. The CDR3: CASSLAGGATEAFF. The CDR3 bases are TGTGCCAGCAGCTTAGCGGGTGGGGCGACTGAAGCTTTCTTT. The full variable domain, rest sourced from reference TRBV7-2 and TRBJ1-1, is GAGVSQSPSNKVTEKGKDVELRCDPISGHTALYWYRQSLGQGLEFLIYFQGNSAPDKSGLPSDRFSAERTGGSVSTLTIQRTQQEDSAVYLCASSLAGGATEAFFGQGTRLTVV.

This clonotype was detected many times. The CDR3 spells CASRTGGDTEAFF. CDR3 bases: TGTGCCAGCAGGACAGGGGGGGACACTGAAGCTTTCTTT. The J gene is TRBJ1-1, the V gene TRBV7-2; 9 bases are shared with TRBD1. This CDR3 contains 13 residues. Looked up from germline, CDR1 is SGHTA and CDR2 is FQGNSA. The ends lost 6 bases at V and 3 bases at J; junction bases unmatched: 2.

This clonotype was seen a handful of times. The V and J genes are TRBV7-7 and TRBJ2-3; D unresolved. V lost 7 bases, J lost 0 bases, and 20 bases lay in between. Germline V gives CDR1 SSHAT, CDR2 FNYEAQ (reference sequence). The CDR3 covers 17 residues. The chain's CDR3 is CASTPLPPRSSTDTQYF. CDR3 nucleotides: TGTGCCAGCACCCCGTTGCCCCCGCGTAGCAGCACAGATACGCAGTATTTT.

The chain uses TRBV20-1 and TRBJ2-1, with D uncertain. The CDR3 has 13 residues. V gave up 0 bases and J gave up 6 bases, with 9 bases separating them. The germline V gene encodes CDR1 DFQATT and CDR2 SNEGSKA (reference sequence). The CDR3 loop is CSARDVPGNEQFF. Here the CDR3 DNA reads TGCAGTGCTAGAGATGTCCCAGGCAATGAGCAGTTCTTC.

The chain couples TRBV19 to TRBJ2-1; 10 bases line up with TRBD2. The V segment lost 6 bases and the J segment 10 bases; nucleotides outside the gene matches: 15. The CDR3 is 16 amino acids. CDR1 and CDR2 from the germline V gene are LNHDA and SQIVND (reference sequence). The CDR3 DNA reads TGTGCCAGTAGCCCCCCGGGAGCGGGGGGGCCTCGGGAGCAGTTCTTC. It is translated as CASSPPGAGGPREQFF.